The TCR beta chain described here comes from a study of T cells in Graves' hyperthyroidism and ophthalmopathy. This clonotype was recorded at least ten times. Graves' hyperthyroidism is called stable when ophthalmopathy does not progress within 18 months. Patients were excluded for uncontrolled infection, other autoimmune disease, pregnancy or lactation. For the diagnoses, clinical symptoms, serum thyroxine and TRAb, thyroid ultrasound and orbital computed tomography were used. Amplified regions were TCR beta CDR3 sequences from RNA transcripts. A set of HTBI primers served as the primers for a first-round RT-PCR of the TCR CDR3. TCRdb recomputed calls from the multiplex PCR reads with MiXCR, one row per CDR3 protein. The sample consists of 90,000 to 120,000 distinct CDR3 sequences, approximately 15% of them appearing once. The V and J ends lost 4 bases and 5 bases, in that order; junction bases with no gene match: 8. This CDR3 spans 14 amino acids. From germline, CDR1 is LGHNA and CDR2 YNFKEQ.

The chain is built from TRBV4-2 and TRBJ2-7; 7 bases line up with TRBD2. The source material was blood. The clonotype originates from a woman in her forties or fifties with Graves' hyperthyroidism. This CDR3 is CASSPLGGSHEQYF. The CDR3 DNA follows: TGTGCCAGCAGCCCACTGGGAGGGTCCCACGAGCAGTACTTC.